These 4 T cell receptor beta chains originate from one sample sequenced in a study of regulatory T cells in long-lasting Graves disease. Time point of the sample: newly diagnosed GD, antithyroid drugs for less than 3 months. There was RNA extracted from PBMCs, and the TCR library was made from it. Arm-PCR of CDR3 regions with iRepertoire HTBI primers generated TCR beta libraries. From the multiplex PCR reads, TCRdb called clonotypes with MiXCR, one entry per CDR3 protein. The data hold about 460,000 distinct CDR3 sequences, with approximately 15% observed a single time. This sample also belongs to another study, concerning T cells in Graves' hyperthyroidism and ophthalmopathy.

The sequencing here drew on peripheral blood mononuclear cells (PBMCs), taken at new diagnosis, from a patient treated with antithyroid drugs. All receptors derive from a woman in her fifties or sixties with Graves disease.

On this clonotype itself: A clone one base away is much larger, so this may be a read error. The J gene is TRBJ2-1, the V gene TRBV27; 8 positions match TRBD1. The CDR3 is 15 amino acids. Germline lookup yields CDR1 MNHEY and CDR2 SMNVEV (reference sequence). Unmatched junction bases numbered 1, after V lost 0 bases and J lost 3 bases. CDR3 loop: CASSLSGQGYNEQFF. In nucleotides, the CDR3 is TGTGCCAGCAGTTTATCCGGACAGGGCTACAATGAGCAGTTCTTC.

This clonotype was seen at least ten times. The chain links TRBV18 to TRBJ2-3, with D unclear. V was clipped by 4 bases and J by 4 bases, with 9 bases between them. Germline V gives CDR1 KGHSH, CDR2 LQKENI. This CDR3 spans 13 amino acids. The CDR3 nucleotides read TGTGCCAGCTCACTTAGCCCCCCAGATACGCAGTATTTT. The encoded protein is CASSLSPPDTQYF.

This clonotype has a handful of counts. This chain links TRBV7-9 with TRBJ2-2, with D maybe TRBD2 (5 bases). Per the germline V gene, CDR1 is SEHNR and CDR2 is FQNEAQ (reference sequence). The ends were cut back, 8 bases at V and 3 bases at J, with 19 bases in the middle. CDR3 size: 16 residues. The CDR3 bases are TGTGCCAGCGCCTCCGGGGAGCTGGGGTACACCGGGGAGCTGTTTTTT. Amino acids: CASASGELGYTGELFF.

This clonotype showed up many times. The chain employs TRBV12-3 or TRBV12-4 and TRBJ2-5; TRBD1 is a possible D gene (5 bases). The CDR3 is made up of 14 amino acids. The V gene lost 1 base and the J gene lost 5 bases, with 11 bases spanning the gap. The CDR3 DNA follows: TGTGCCAGCAGTTTAGGGCAGGGATTGGAGACCCAGTACTTC. Translating gives CASSLGQGLETQYF.